This T cell receptor (beta chain) was sequenced for a study of shared clonotypes between healthy human individuals. V lost 3 bases and J 0 bases, leaving 2 bases between the germline ends. Germline-derived CDR1 and CDR2 are SEHNR and FQNEAQ (reference sequence). This CDR3 comprises 12 residues. An approximately 220 ng quantity of DNA, approximately 29,000 T cell genomes, went into the sorted-subset replicate PCRs. The protocol was immunoSEQ multiplex PCR, while the TCRdb copy is restricted to in-frame clones and leaves out a portion. Of about 1.9 million clones in the sample, 80% to 95% were seen once. CD45RO negativity and positive selection for CCR7 defined naive CD8 cells, a population that excluded terminally differentiated effector memory CD45RA+ cells. HIV-negative, healthy adults without recent acute infections or vaccinations were the donors. There were only Caucasian adults among the donors, and all lived in Nashville, Tennessee.

In the case of this clone: Its specificity is not known. This sample also contains other DNA sequences that code for the same CDR3.

Study-wide results and caveats: As a rule, naive subsets had a larger estimated richness than memory subsets.

J is TRBJ1-1 and V is TRBV7-9; no reliable D call. What was sequenced was naive CD8+ T cells from PBMCs. This receptor was identified in a man aged 18 to 30 in good health. Some clones in this sample may be carry-over from other donors' samples. CDR3 protein: CASSFLNTEAFF. CDR3 nucleotide sequence: TGTGCCAGCAGCTTTTTGAACACTGAAGCTTTCTTT.